Sequencing of this TCR beta chain was carried out in a study of T cells in Graves' hyperthyroidism and ophthalmopathy. General study points: Patients with ophthalmopathy were separated from those with stable hyperthyroidism by a 13 V-J model. Also found in blood were most expanded thyroid clonotypes above 0.001.

Not enrolled were patients with uncontrolled infection, other autoimmune disease, pregnancy or lactation. Out of approximately 9.9 ml of fresh peripheral blood came the PBMCs. This clonotype was found many times. No antigen is known for it. Germline V lookup: CDR1 SQVTM, CDR2 ANQGSEA. V was clipped by 4 bases and J by 4 bases, with 7 bases between them. The CDR3 has 12 residues. Amplified regions were TCR beta CDR3 sequences from RNA transcripts. HTBI primers drove first-round RT-PCR of the TCR CDR3. TCRdb called the multiplex PCR reads again in MiXCR, with one record for every CDR3 protein. The sample includes around 350,000 distinct CDR3 sequences, around 16% seen only once; the top ten take roughly 26%.

The TCR was taken from a woman aged 18 to 35 with Graves' hyperthyroidism that later progressed to Graves' ophthalmopathy. The sequenced sample was blood. J is TRBJ1-4 and V is TRBV29-1; D is uncertain. CDR3 bases: TGCAGCGTTGGGAGTGGTAATGAAAAACTGTTTTTT. Translation: CSVGSGNEKLFF.